This T cell receptor (beta chain) originates from a study of T cell responses to AZD1222 COVID-19 vaccine. Study overall: Doses given second, at about 4 or about 12 weeks, were pooled. Study conclusions and caveats: Donors were chiefly white British, with a greater number of females, and clonal diversity was perhaps underestimated. Spike-wide coverage was observed for vaccine-associated CD4 TCRs, with dominant responses at 160-218 and 743-854. Spike-specific TCR breadth and depth rose after two AZD1222 doses.

V was pared by 0 bases and J by 6 bases, with 14 bases between. The V gene's germline CDR1 is SEHNR and CDR2 FQNEAQ (reference sequence). There are 15 residues in the CDR3. About this clone itself: Its specificity is unknown.

Clones were sequenced by immunoSEQ multiplex PCR, and TCRdb holds only the in-frame ones, with some missing. This table has 100,000 or so clones, nearly 95% appearing once. The source of this sequence is an adult in good health. The rearrangement joins TRBV7-9 to TRBJ1-1; possibly TRBD1 for D (6 bases). Sample: peripheral blood, taken on day 0 of AZD1222 vaccination. The CDR3 sequence is CASSLARGGKPEAFF. Here the CDR3 DNA reads TGTGCCAGCAGCTTAGCGCGAGGGGGGAAACCTGAAGCTTTCTTT. Looking up the rest from reference TRBV7-9 and TRBJ1-1 gives the full variable domain: DTGVSQNPRHKITKRGQNVTFRCDPISEHNRLYWYRQTLGQGPEFLTYFQNEAQLEKSRLLSDRFSAERPKGSFSTLEIQRTEQGDSAMYLCASSLARGGKPEAFFGQGTRLTVV.